These T cell receptor beta chains were read from a single sample in a study of T cells expressing NK-cell markers. TCRdb reprocessed the 5' RACE reads, with one entry per CDR3 protein and no DNA. Its table records approximately 380,000 distinct CDR3 sequences. Sequencing was done on a sample of blood T cells: a sorted CD56 or NKG2C T cell subset, CD4+ or CD8+ T cells, or bulk PBMC T cells (not recorded which). All receptors derive from a man aged 18-70 years in good health. The CDR3 runs from the conserved cysteine through the conserved F or W.

J | V | CDR3
TRBJ2-1 | TRBV10-3 | CAISGLAGYNEQFF
TRBJ1-1 | TRBV5-1 | CASRPQTGNTEAFF
TRBJ2-7 | TRBV3-1 | CASSQVTGAQYF
TRBJ1-2 | TRBV27 | CASSFRDQRGYTF
TRBJ1-2 | TRBV5-1 | CASSSETRGGYTF
TRBJ2-3 | TRBV7-3 | CASSNDFTDTQYF
TRBJ2-5 | TRBV20-1 | CSARDSARRGRETQYF
TRBJ2-3 | TRBV5-4 | CASSLRLAGANTDTQYF
TRBJ2-1 | TRBV12-3/TRBV12-4 | CASSSTGFTEQFF
TRBJ1-2 | TRBV5-1 | CASSLVSPNYGYTF
TRBJ2-5 | TRBV10-2 | CASSQQWSQYF
TRBJ2-1 | TRBV7-8 | CASSPSVTQIYNEQFF
TRBJ1-3 | TRBV28 | CASSTGFSGNTIYF
TRBJ1-1 | TRBV6-2/TRBV6-3 | CASRSTDPNTEAFF
TRBJ1-5 | TRBV5-5 | CASSLEGAGVGQPQHF
TRBJ1-2 | TRBV7-9 | CASSFIQGAGNGYTF
TRBJ2-3 | TRBV20-1 | CSARKGQGRTWDTQYF
TRBJ1-2 | TRBV3-1 | CASSQQLHSYGYTF
TRBJ2-2 | TRBV23-1 | CASSHYRAPGELFF
TRBJ2-2 | TRBV6-5 | CASSYEGGRGTGELFF
TRBJ1-6 | TRBV6-4 | CASSDSTGDNSPLHF
TRBJ2-7 | TRBV6-1 | CASSELFGGGGPGQYF
TRBJ1-2 | TRBV6-1 | CASSKRGRNYGYTF
TRBJ1-2 | TRBV2 | CASQVNYGYTF
TRBJ2-6 | TRBV6-1 | CASISSYSGANVLTF
TRBJ2-7 | TRBV27 | CASRPDPRGTGSYEQYF
TRBJ2-7 | TRBV29-1 | CSALGGLAGFYEQYF
TRBJ2-5 | TRBV24-1 | CATSDLQAGRGAETQYF
TRBJ1-5 | TRBV6-1 | CASSLTGNSNQPQHF
TRBJ2-3 | TRBV20-1 | CSVRTPNTDTQYF
TRBJ2-1 | TRBV12-3/TRBV12-4 | CASSLLAGGAYNEQFF
TRBJ2-5 | TRBV3-1 | CASSLHLGTSGQETQYF
TRBJ2-1 | TRBV7-9 | CASSLVVWGGNNEQFF
TRBJ2-1 | TRBV19 | CASSIDRVDNEQFF
TRBJ1-1 | TRBV11-3 | CASSSDSRTEAFF
TRBJ2-2 | TRBV7-3 | CASSFGIAGPGELFF
TRBJ2-4 | TRBV28 | CASSLRVALAKNIQYF
TRBJ2-3 | TRBV13 | CASSSPLAGGADTQYF
TRBJ2-3 | TRBV11-2 | CASSSRGTSGGGRSDTQYF
TRBJ2-5 | TRBV18 | CASSPTRGQGETQYF
TRBJ1-5 | TRBV6-6 | CASSKGDGQPQHF
TRBJ1-5 | TRBV13 | CASSLGPLPQHF
TRBJ1-6 | TRBV5-1 | CASRHPDRTNSPLHF
TRBJ2-5 | TRBV18 | CASSPQDRGLETQYF
TRBJ2-3 | TRBV15 | CATSRDRLAVTDTQYF
TRBJ2-6 | TRBV6-5 | CASSFGSLLGANVLTF
TRBJ1-1 | TRBV6-2/TRBV6-3 | CASREVHRMNTEAFF
TRBJ1-3 | TRBV5-5 | CASSLRGAAGPTGNTIYF
TRBJ2-7 | TRBV6-9 | CASSYPEQALTYEQYF
TRBJ2-1 | TRBV2 | CASSRNRGIDEQFF
TRBJ2-3 | TRBV24-1 | CATSDLVRSSTDTQYF
TRBJ1-1 | TRBV7-8 | CASSLQYGGVGEAFF
TRBJ1-6 | TRBV30 | CAWRSGNSSPLHF
TRBJ2-5 | TRBV18 | CASSEGGRLETQYF
TRBJ2-7 | TRBV18 | CASSPRTSGGYEQYF
TRBJ2-1 | TRBV24-1 | CATSGSGAYNEQFF